The text below deals with one T cell receptor beta chain. The data were obtained in a study of tumor-infiltrating lymphocytes in localized non-small cell lung cancer. Sequencing used immunoSEQ multiplex PCR; TCRdb keeps in-frame clones, though not all of them. The data contain 14,000 to 15,000 clones, 81% of them seen just once; the ten biggest clones take up just over 2.5%. Germline V lookup: CDR1 SGHTA, CDR2 FQGNSA. CDR3 size: 13 residues. The V end was cut by 5 bases, the J end by 7 bases, with 12 bases between. Sequences were obtained from lung tumor tissue. The gene calls are TRBV7-2 and TRBJ1-5; D is unresolved. The clonotype originates from a human donor with non-small cell lung cancer. CDR3 bases: TGTGCCAGCAGCGAAACCACTTCCCAGCCCCAGCATTTT. Its translation is CASSETTSQPQHF.